Sequencing of this TCR beta chain was carried out in a study of T cells in Graves' hyperthyroidism and ophthalmopathy. In the case of this clonotype: Its target is unknown.

Germline CDR1 DFQATT, CDR2 SNEGSKA (reference sequence). The CDR3 is 15 residues long. V was pared by 3 bases and J by 0 bases, with 11 bases between. Study conclusions and caveats: A model built on 13 V-J features separated ophthalmopathy from stable hyperthyroidism.

Amplification yielded TCR beta CDR3 regions, with RNA transcripts as the source. Using the HTBI primer set, a first-round RT-PCR was run on the TCR CDR3. One entry per CDR3 protein results from TCRdb running MiXCR on the multiplex PCR reads. The profile covers under 400,000 distinct CDR3 sequences, with 21% appearing a single time and around 45% taken by the ten largest. The sample was blood. The rearrangement links TRBV20-1 to TRBJ2-2, with D possibly matching TRBD2 (5 bases). This TCR came from a woman aged 45-59 years with Graves' hyperthyroidism. The CDR3 DNA is TGCAGTGCTAGGGAGGACCGATCGAACACCGGGGAGCTGTTTTTT. Translated, it gives CSAREDRSNTGELFF.